These 9 T cell receptor beta chains were all obtained from the same sample, sequenced in a study of T cells after yellow fever vaccination. One entry per CDR3 protein results from TCRdb running MiXCR on the 5' RACE reads. This sample has some 500,000 distinct CDR3 sequences, with roughly 13% found just once. Source: PBMCs, taken on the day of the yellow fever booster vaccination. These receptor sequences come from a man aged 25-40 years who received the YFV17D yellow fever vaccine.

This clonotype was picked up a small number of times. The genes are TRBV20-1 and TRBJ2-5; no firm D call. This CDR3 region has 11 residues. Looked up from germline, CDR1 is DFQATT and CDR2 is SNEGSKA (reference sequence). Trimming removed 3 bases from V and 7 bases from J, with 9 bases in between. The CDR3 DNA sequence: TGCAGTGCTAGTGACGGGTTGACCCAGTACTTC. Translating gives CSASDGLTQYF.

This clonotype was counted a few times. J is TRBJ1-6 and V is TRBV18; D unresolved. In germline, CDR1 is KGHSH, CDR2 LQKENI. The CDR3 has 13 amino acids. V lost 3 bases to trimming and J lost 9 bases, with 9 bases between them. The CDR3 loop reads CASSPERSSPLHF. The DNA for the CDR3 is TGTGCCAGCTCACCCGAGAGGAGTTCACCCCTCCACTTT.

V and J are TRBV28 and TRBJ1-5; weak D call: TRBD1 (5 bases). This CDR3 is 16 amino acids long. CDR1 MDHEN and CDR2 SYDVKM come from the germline V gene. With 2 bases removed from V and 2 bases from J, the gap between germline ends came to 13 bases. This CDR3 reads CASSLGGSVGNQPQHF. Here the CDR3 DNA reads TGTGCCAGCAGTTTAGGGGGGTCTGTTGGCAATCAGCCCCAGCATTTT.

The V and J genes are TRBV7-8 and TRBJ2-5, with D unresolved. This CDR3 has 16 residues. Germline assignment: CDR1 SGHVS and CDR2 FQNEAQ. With 4 bases removed from V and 1 base from J, the gap between germline ends came to 16 bases. This chain's CDR3 is CASSSRLYGRQETQYF. The CDR3 DNA follows: TGTGCCAGCAGCTCCCGACTGTACGGGCGCCAAGAGACCCAGTACTTC.

This clonotype was counted ten times or more. This chain links TRBV7-3 with TRBJ2-1; D may be TRBD2 (6 bases). CDR1 is SGHTA, CDR2 FQGTGA, per germline. Between the trimmed V and J ends, which lost 2 bases and 9 bases, there was a span of 17 bases. CDR3 length equals 15 residues. CDR3 amino acids: CASSLGSSVTGEQFF. CDR3 nucleotides: TGTGCCAGCAGCTTAGGGTCTAGCGTCACCGGTGAGCAGTTCTTC.

The table lists this clonotype with a few counts. The chain couples TRBV7-2 to TRBJ2-7; TRBD2 agrees at 7 bases. After removal of 3 bases from V and 1 base from J, the junction contained 3 bases not matched to a gene. The CDR3 has 14 amino acids. CDR1 is SGHTA, CDR2 FQGNSA, per germline. CDR3 in amino acids: CASSFGTTSYEQYF. The CDR3 DNA reads TGTGCCAGCAGCTTCGGGACTACTTCCTACGAGCAGTACTTC.

This chain connects TRBV20-1 to TRBJ2-2, with D uncertain. Per germline, CDR1 DFQATT and CDR2 SNEGSKA (reference sequence). The CDR3 is 14 residues long. V gave up 3 bases and J gave up 2 bases, with 10 bases separating them. CDR3 loop: CSASPSDNTGELFF. The CDR3, as DNA: TGCAGTGCTAGCCCGAGCGATAACACCGGGGAGCTGTTTTTT.

The gene calls are TRBV14 and TRBJ2-7; 8 bases fit TRBD2. The CDR3 is 15 residues long. CDR1 and CDR2 from the germline V gene are SGHDN and FVKESK. The junction had 6 bases not matched to a gene; V was cut back by 4 bases and J by 1 base. DNA of the CDR3: TGTGCCAGCAGCCGTCCCGGGGGGGCTTCCTACGAGCAGTACTTC. This sequence encodes CASSRPGGASYEQYF.

A few counts support this clonotype. V is TRBV12-3 or TRBV12-4 and J is TRBJ2-6, with 10 nucleotides matching TRBD1. CDR3 length equals 17 residues. V lost 3 bases and J lost 2; bases outside the gene matches: 4. This chain's CDR3 is CASSFATGGTGANVLTF. The CDR3 DNA sequence: TGTGCCAGCAGTTTCGCGACAGGGGGCACTGGGGCCAACGTCCTGACTTTC.